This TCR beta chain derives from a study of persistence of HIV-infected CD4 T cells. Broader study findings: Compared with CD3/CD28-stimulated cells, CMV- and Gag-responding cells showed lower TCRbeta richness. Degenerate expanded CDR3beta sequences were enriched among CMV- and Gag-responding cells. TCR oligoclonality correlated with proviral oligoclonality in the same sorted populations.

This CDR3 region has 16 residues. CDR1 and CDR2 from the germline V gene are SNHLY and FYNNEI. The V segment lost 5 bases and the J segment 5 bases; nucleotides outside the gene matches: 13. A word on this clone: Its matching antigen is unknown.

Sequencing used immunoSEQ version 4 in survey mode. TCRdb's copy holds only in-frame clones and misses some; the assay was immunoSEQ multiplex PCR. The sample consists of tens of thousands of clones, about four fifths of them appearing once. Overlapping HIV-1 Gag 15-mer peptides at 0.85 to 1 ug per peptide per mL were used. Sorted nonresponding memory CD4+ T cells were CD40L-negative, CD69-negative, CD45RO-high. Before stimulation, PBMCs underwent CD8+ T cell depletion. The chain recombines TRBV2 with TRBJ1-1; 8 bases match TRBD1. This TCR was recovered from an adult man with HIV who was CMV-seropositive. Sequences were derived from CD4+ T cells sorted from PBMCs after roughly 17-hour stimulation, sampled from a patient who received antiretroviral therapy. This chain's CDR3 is CASSFPPDRDLTEAFF. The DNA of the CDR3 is TGTGCCAGCAGTTTCCCGCCGGACAGGGACCTGACTGAAGCTTTCTTT.